Listed below are T cell receptor beta chains from one sample, sequenced in a study of blood T cell repertoires in COVID-19. Only in-frame clones appear in the TCRdb table, and some are missing; sequencing was by immunoSEQ multiplex PCR. The sample has about 250,000 clones; roughly 82% are singletons. Sample: peripheral blood. These receptor sequences come from an elderly woman with COVID-19, enrolled during active disease. Both conserved end residues are part of each CDR3. The D gene is left open where the match is weak. Clone size, where shown, is once, few, many, or a class for clones that have expanded.

cdr3_nt cdr3_aa v_call cdr3_length j_call d_call clone_size
TGTGCCAGCAGCTTAAAGGGAGGGACTGAAGCTTTCTTT CASSLKGGTEAFF TRBV5-6 13 TRBJ1-1 NA few
TGCGCCAGCAGTGAACTACGGAACACCGGGGAGCTGTTTTTT CASSELRNTGELFF TRBV10-1 14 TRBJ2-2 NA once
TGTGCCAGCAGTTTACCAGGGGGTTATGAAAAACTGTTTTTT CASSLPGGYEKLFF TRBV28 14 TRBJ1-4 TRBD1 NA
TGTGCCAGCAGCCAAGACAGGGGTGCTTTCTTT CASSQDRGAFF TRBV4-2 11 TRBJ1-1 NA once
TGTGCCAGCAGTTTATCGGTGGGCAGGCCGAAAGAGACCCAGTACTTC CASSLSVGRPKETQYF TRBV27 16 TRBJ2-5 NA NA
TGTGCCAGCAGACAAGAGGTCACAGGCTCTAACTATGGCTACACCTTC CASRQEVTGSNYGYTF TRBV3-1/TRBV3-2 16 TRBJ1-2 NA NA
TGCGCCAGCAGCTTGGCCGGTTTTACTGGAAACACCATATATTTT CASSLAGFTGNTIYF TRBV5-1 15 TRBJ1-3 NA NA
TGCGCCAGCAGCTACACAGGGGCCGAGCAGGATTTCTATGGCTACACCTTC CASSYTGAEQDFYGYTF TRBV5-1 17 TRBJ1-2 TRBD1 NA
TGTGCCAGCAGCTTAGGGACAGGGACCTCTGGGGCCAACGTCCTGACTTTC CASSLGTGTSGANVLTF TRBV5-6 17 TRBJ2-6 TRBD1 NA
TGTGCCAGCAGTTTACGGGAGACCTCCGGGGAGACCCAGTACTTC CASSLRETSGETQYF TRBV28 15 TRBJ2-5 NA NA
TGTGCCAGCAGTCCAGGGGTGGGTAGCAATCAGCCCCAGCATTTT CASSPGVGSNQPQHF TRBV2 15 TRBJ1-5 NA NA
TGTGCCAGCAGCTTAGGAAGTCCCCTTGTCGGCGAGCAGTACTTC CASSLGSPLVGEQYF TRBV7-8 15 TRBJ2-7 NA NA
TGCGCCAGCAGCCAAGAGGTAGCGGGGACTTACAATGAGCAGTTCTTC CASSQEVAGTYNEQFF TRBV4-1 16 TRBJ2-1 TRBD2 few
TGTGCCAGCTCACCACCTCGCGGGTCAGGTACCCAAAAGGACATTCAGTACTTC CASSPPRGSGTQKDIQYF TRBV18 18 TRBJ2-4 NA NA
TGTGCCAGCAGACGGGACAAGAGCAATCAGCCCCAGCATTTT CASRRDKSNQPQHF TRBV6-4 14 TRBJ1-5 NA NA
TGTGCCAGTACCCCCCGGGACACAGGGAATGAGCAGTTCTTC CASTPRDTGNEQFF TRBV2 14 TRBJ2-1 NA NA
TGCGCCAGCAGCGTAACAGGTGGGGTTTTGGCTTTCTTT CASSVTGGVLAFF TRBV5-1 13 TRBJ1-1 NA NA
TGTGCCAGTAGTACCCGGACGGGAAACACTGAAGCTTTCTTT CASSTRTGNTEAFF TRBV19 14 TRBJ1-1 NA many
TGTGCCAGCAGCTTAGCGTTCGGGACAGGGGAAGGCTACACCTTC CASSLAFGTGEGYTF TRBV7-2 15 TRBJ1-2 TRBD1 few
TGTGCCAGCAGTTTCTGGCAGAATGAAAAACTGTTTTTT CASSFWQNEKLFF TRBV27 13 TRBJ1-4 NA NA
TGCGCCAGCAGCTTGCAGGGGGATGGCTACACCTTC CASSLQGDGYTF TRBV5-1 12 TRBJ1-2 TRBD1 NA
TGTGCCAGCACCTGGGGGTCAGGGGGCGACGACTATGGCTACACCTTC CASTWGSGGDDYGYTF TRBV5-6 16 TRBJ1-2 TRBD1 NA
TGTGCCAGCTCACCAAGGACTAGCGGGGGGGAATATACGCAGTATTTT CASSPRTSGGEYTQYF TRBV18 16 TRBJ2-3 TRBD2 NA